This entry lists 5 T cell receptor beta chains sequenced from one sample in a study of shared clonotypes between healthy human individuals. TCRdb's copy holds only in-frame clones and misses some; the assay was immunoSEQ multiplex PCR. In the table there are more than 400,000 clones, 95% to 97% of which are singletons. Sequencing used naive CD4+ T cells sorted from blood. Subset: CD45RA+ positively selected. The receptors stem from a woman in her 30s in good health.

This rearrangement joins TRBV5-1 to TRBJ2-7, with 9 bases that match TRBD2. Per germline, CDR1 SGHRS and CDR2 YFSETQ. There are 14 residues in the CDR3. With 4 bases clipped from V and 0 bases from J, the junction kept 2 bases outside the gene matches. The CDR3 loop reads CASSRTSDSYEQYF. CDR3 sequence (DNA): TGCGCCAGCAGCCGGACTAGCGACTCCTACGAGCAGTACTTC. Using reference TRBV5-1 and TRBJ2-7 for the parts outside the CDR3, the full variable domain is KAGVTQTPRYLIKTRGQQVTLSCSPISGHRSVSWYQQTPGQGLQFLFEYFSETQRNKGNFPGRFSGRQFSNSRSEMNVSTLELGDSALYLCASSRTSDSYEQYFGPGTRLTVT.

The V gene is TRBV7-3, the J gene TRBJ2-2; D unresolved. The CDR3 is 13 residues long. V lost 5 bases and J lost 6, with 10 bases in between. CDR1 and CDR2 from the germline V gene are SGHTA and FQGTGA. The CDR3 spells CASSPGYAGELFF. The CDR3 DNA follows: TGTGCCAGCAGCCCCGGGTACGCCGGGGAGCTGTTTTTT.

The chain is built from TRBV9 and TRBJ2-1; TRBD2 aligns across 9 bases. Germline V gene data show CDR1 as SGDLS and CDR2 as YYNGEE. V lost 0 bases, J lost 4 bases, and 8 bases stayed unmatched. This CDR3 has 17 residues. This CDR3 reads CASSVVGSGGLYNEQFF. CDR3 sequence (DNA): TGTGCCAGCAGCGTAGTCGGAAGCGGGGGGCTTTACAATGAGCAGTTCTTC.

The V and J genes are TRBV15 and TRBJ2-7; 9 positions agree with TRBD1. V was pared by 3 bases and J by 2 bases, with 14 bases of the junction left unmatched. This CDR3 is built from 18 residues. The germline V gene has CDR1 LNHNV and CDR2 YYDKDF (reference sequence). The CDR3 region is CATSRTKSGTGSTYEQYF. CDR3 DNA: TGTGCCACCAGCAGGACAAAGTCAGGGACAGGGAGCACCTACGAGCAGTACTTC.

The genes are TRBV15 and TRBJ1-5; 9 nucleotides agree with TRBD1. The germline V gene has CDR1 LNHNV and CDR2 YYDKDF (reference sequence). This CDR3 is 19 amino acids long. The V gene end was trimmed by 0 bases and the J gene end by 1 base; junction bases not matched to a gene: 10. In nucleotides, the CDR3 is TGTGCCACCAGCAGAGATCCCCGGACAGGGGTATTGAGCAATCAGCCCCAGCATTTT. Translation gives CATSRDPRTGVLSNQPQHF.